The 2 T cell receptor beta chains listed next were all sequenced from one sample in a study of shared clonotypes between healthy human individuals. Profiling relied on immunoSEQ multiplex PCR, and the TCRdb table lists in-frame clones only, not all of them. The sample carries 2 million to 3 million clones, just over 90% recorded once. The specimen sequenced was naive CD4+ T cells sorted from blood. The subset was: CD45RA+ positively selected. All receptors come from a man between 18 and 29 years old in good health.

The CDR3 reads CASSLAGGPEGAFF. CDR3 DNA sequence: TGTGCCAGCAGCTTAGCGGGGGGGCCAGAGGGAGCTTTCTTT. The genes are TRBV7-9 and TRBJ1-1; weak D call: TRBD1 (6 bases). The CDR3 consists of 14 residues. V was clipped by 0 bases and J by 10 bases, with 15 bases between them. CDR1 and CDR2 (germline): SEHNR, FQNEAQ (reference sequence).

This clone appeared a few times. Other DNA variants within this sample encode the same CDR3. CDR3 sequence (DNA): TGTGCCAGTAGTATGACAGCATATAGCAATCAGCCCCAGCATTTT. Translating it yields CASSMTAYSNQPQHF. V gene TRBV19 combines with J gene TRBJ1-5; a possible D gene is TRBD1 (5 bases). This CDR3 contains 15 residues. The germline gives CDR1 LNHDA, CDR2 SQIVND (reference sequence). The V end was cut by 3 bases, the J end by 0 bases, with 9 bases between. Supplemented by reference TRBV19 and TRBJ1-5, the full variable domain reads DGGITQSPKYLFRKEGQNVTLSCEQNLNHDAMYWYRQDPGQGLRLIYYSQIVNDFQKGDIAEGYSVSREKKESFPLTVTSAQKNPTAFYLCASSMTAYSNQPQHFGDGTRLSIL.